These 25 T cell receptor beta chains originate from one sample sequenced in a study of synovial regulatory T cells in juvenile arthritis (dated by TCRdb to about 2015). Results the study describes overall, beyond this receptor: Lower TCR diversity was observed in blood iaTreg cells than in other blood Treg cells, consistent with antigen-driven expansion.

The library was built by means of the immunoSEQ multiplex PCR assay. The source is immuneACCESS, and TCRdb retained only in-frame sequences with V and J called. Part of the clones is not carried over; for the studies checked, unresolved V genes explain less than half of this, and the remainder is unexplained. The data table for this sample lists about 1,100 clones. The ten largest make up about 5.5% of the sample. These receptors' antigens are unknown. The sample consisted of Treg cells from blood. The meaning of the sample's cell subset or site label: HLA-DR+ inflammation-associated blood Treg cells. These receptor sequences come from a donor between 2 and 29 years old with juvenile idiopathic arthritis.

This clone shows up as medium-sized by frequency. This chain uses TRBV28 with TRBJ1-6. The CDR3 is 15 amino acids. Nucleotide data are not available. The germline gives CDR1 MDHEN, CDR2 SYDVKM. The CDR3 spells CASSLGGNFNSPLHF.

By frequency, this clone is medium-sized. The V gene is TRBV19, the J gene TRBJ2-3; TCRdb designates TRBD2, a call that cannot be tested without DNA. Germline assignment: CDR1 LNHDA and CDR2 SQIVND (reference sequence). The CDR3 runs to 16 residues. The DNA is not on file. CDR3 region: CASRSTSGRTPDTQYF.

This clone is deemed medium-sized (0.01 to 0.1%) by its frequency. The rearrangement uses TRBV5-1 and TRBJ2-7. This CDR3 contains 15 residues. The record lacks a DNA sequence. Germline V gene lookup returns CDR1 SGHRS and CDR2 YFSETQ. CDR3 sequence reads: CASSWGGGDSYEQYF.

This clone ranks as medium-sized in terms of frequency. V gene TRBV5-4 combines with J gene TRBJ2-2; the TRBD1 assignment by TCRdb is unverifiable without DNA. Germline values: CDR1 SGHNT, CDR2 YYREEE (reference sequence). This CDR3 spans 19 amino acids. DNA for this receptor is not on file. This chain's CDR3 is CASSPRGGQGTSNTGELFF.

This chain connects TRBV5-6 to TRBJ2-5; TCRdb reports TRBD1, a call that lacks DNA to check it against. Looked up from germline, CDR1 is SGHDT and CDR2 is YYEEEE. The CDR3 covers 14 residues. The entry carries no DNA sequence. CDR3 loop: CASSLEGPQETQYF.

This clone is called medium-sized based on its frequency. The rearrangement joins TRBV7-6 to TRBJ2-7; as DNA is missing, the TRBD2 call by TCRdb cannot be tested. Germline V CDR1 and CDR2: SGHVS, FNYEAQ. The CDR3 has 13 amino acids. Nucleotide data are not available. The chain's CDR3 is CASSLVAGGEQYF. The full variable domain, completed using reference TRBV7-6 and TRBJ2-7, is GAGVSQSPRYKVTKRGQDVALRCDPISGHVSLYWYRQALGQGPEFLTYFNYEAQQDKSGLPNDRFSAERPEGSISTLTIQRTEQRDSAMYRCASSLVAGGEQYFGPGTRLTVT.

The V gene is TRBV2, the J gene TRBJ2-7; as DNA is missing, the TRBD1 call by TCRdb cannot be tested. The CDR3 length is 11 residues. The entry carries no DNA sequence. CDR1 is SNHLY, CDR2 FYNNEI, per germline. The CDR3 loop reads CASKYPGQGGV.

This clone registers medium-sized by frequency. The V and J genes are TRBV5-1 and TRBJ1-1; TCRdb's D call of TRBD1 is untestable without DNA. CDR3 size: 15 residues. No nucleotide data were recorded. The germline V gene encodes CDR1 SGHRS and CDR2 YFSETQ. This chain's CDR3 is CASSLAGQVNTEAFF.

This clone is labeled medium-sized based on frequency. The chain is built from TRBV11-1 and TRBJ1-6. Per the germline V gene, CDR1 is SGHAT and CDR2 is FQDESV (reference sequence). The CDR3 totals 14 residues. The DNA is unrecorded. The CDR3 loop is CASSSTSYNSPLHF. Supplemented by reference TRBV11-1 and TRBJ1-6, the full variable domain reads EAEVAQSPRYKITEKSQAVAFWCDPISGHATLYWYRQILGQGPELLVQFQDESVVDDSQLPKDRFSAERLKGVDSTLKIQPAELGDSAMYLCASSSTSYNSPLHFGNGTRLTVT.

Its frequency marks this clone as medium-sized (0.01 to 0.1%). The CDR3 loop reads CASSEIGRQPQHF. This chain connects TRBV2 to TRBJ1-5. The CDR3 sequence is 13 residues long. No coding sequence is recorded. CDR1 and CDR2 (germline): SNHLY, FYNNEI.

Frequency places this clone as medium-sized (0.01 to 0.1%). The rearrangement uses TRBV27 and TRBJ1-5. Germline CDR1 MNHEY, CDR2 SMNVEV (reference sequence). The CDR3 covers 14 residues. No DNA is listed. CDR3 loop: CASSDGRGNQPQHF.

Judged by frequency, this clone is medium-sized. The chain has TRBV2 and TRBJ1-3. The CDR3 totals 11 residues. The coding DNA is unavailable. Germline V gives CDR1 SNHLY, CDR2 FYNNEI. The CDR3 protein is CASRLYYTIYF.

The chain combines TRBV12-1 with TRBJ2-3; TCRdb designates TRBD2, a call that cannot be tested without DNA. TRBV12-1 is a documented pseudogene. The CDR3 extends over 17 amino acids. No coding sequence is recorded. The CDR3 sequence: CASSFGGRALLADTQYF.

This clone ranks as medium-sized in terms of frequency. V is TRBV27 and J is TRBJ2-7; TCRdb's D gene call, TRBD1, goes unchecked for lack of DNA. The CDR3 is 14 amino acids. No DNA sequence is on record. The V gene's germline CDR1 is MNHEY and CDR2 SMNVEV (reference sequence). This chain's CDR3 is CASSLRTGAYEQYF.

This clone is medium-sized by frequency. The chain joins TRBV7-9 to TRBJ2-1; TCRdb picks TRBD1, but there is no DNA to check that call. Germline assignment: CDR1 SEHNR and CDR2 FQNEAQ (reference sequence). CDR3 length: 12 amino acids. The nucleotide record is missing. The CDR3 reads CASSLKGDEQFF.

This clone registers medium-sized (0.01 to 0.1%) by frequency. The chain combines TRBV28 with TRBJ2-2. The germline V gene encodes CDR1 MDHEN and CDR2 SYDVKM. The CDR3 loop spans 17 amino acids. This entry has no DNA. The CDR3 sequence is CASNGGYWTRNTGELFF.

The chain recombines TRBV6-5 with TRBJ2-5; TCRdb gives TRBD1 as the D gene, but with no DNA this cannot be confirmed. CDR1 and CDR2 from the germline V gene are MNHEY and SVGAGI. The CDR3 extends over 16 amino acids. The DNA is unrecorded. CDR3 amino acids: CASSFPEEAGWETQYF.

Judged by frequency, this clone is medium-sized. The chain employs TRBV7-9 and TRBJ1-4; TCRdb picks TRBD1, but there is no DNA to check that call. The CDR3 consists of 15 residues. The coding DNA is unavailable. The germline V gene encodes CDR1 SEHNR and CDR2 FQNEAQ (reference sequence). The CDR3 protein is CASSLWGTGNEKLFF.

This clone is identified as large (0.1 to 1%) from frequency. V and J are TRBV2 and TRBJ2-4; TCRdb's D call of TRBD1 is untestable without DNA. There are 18 residues in the CDR3. The DNA sequence is not available. CDR1 is SNHLY and CDR2 is FYNNEI in the germline V gene. CDR3 residues: CASSPRNIQDSVKNIQYF.

V gene TRBV14 combines with J gene TRBJ2-5. The germline gives CDR1 SGHDN, CDR2 FVKESK. The CDR3 contains 11 residues. Nucleotide data are not available. CDR3 loop: CASSQAIVQYF. The full variable domain, rest sourced from reference TRBV14 and TRBJ2-5, is EAGVTQFPSHSVIEKGQTVTLRCDPISGHDNLYWYRRVMGKEIKFLLHFVKESKQDESGMPNNRFLAERTGGTYSTLKVQPAELEDSGVYFCASSQAIVQYFGPGTRLLVL.

This clone is labeled medium-sized based on frequency. The chain couples TRBV10-3 to TRBJ2-1; TCRdb designates TRBD2, a call that cannot be tested without DNA. CDR1 is ENHRY and CDR2 is SYGVKD in the germline V gene. The CDR3 spans 14 residues. DNA is not recorded here. The CDR3 reads CAISGTSGSNEQFF.

This clone is identified as large (0.1 to 1%) from frequency. The V call is TRBV2, the J call TRBJ1-1; TCRdb returns TRBD1, unconfirmable since there is no DNA. This CDR3 has 14 residues. The record lacks a DNA sequence. The germline CDR1 and CDR2 sequences are SNHLY and FYNNEI. This CDR3 is CASHRSGQNTEAFF. Using reference TRBV2 and TRBJ1-1 for the parts outside the CDR3, the full variable domain is EPEVTQTPSHQVTQMGQEVILRCVPISNHLYFYWYRQILGQKVEFLVSFYNNEISEKSEIFDDQFSVERPDGSNFTLKIRSTKLEDSAMYFCASHRSGQNTEAFFGQGTRLTVV.

This clone registers medium-sized by frequency. The rearrangement uses TRBV28 and TRBJ2-1; TCRdb's assignment of TRBD2 cannot be checked, as there is no DNA. The germline V gene has CDR1 MDHEN and CDR2 SYDVKM. This CDR3 is 15 amino acids long. Only the protein is available. The CDR3 reads CASSRLAGNNNEQFF.

This clone ranks as medium-sized (0.01 to 0.1%) in terms of frequency. This chain links TRBV14 with TRBJ2-2; the TCRdb call, TRBD2, lacks DNA for checking. The V gene's germline CDR1 is SGHDN and CDR2 FVKESK. This CDR3 has 18 residues. DNA was not recorded. CDR3: CASSPRGLAGGVSGELFF.

Its frequency marks this clone as medium-sized. The chain carries TRBV10-2 and TRBJ2-1; TCRdb selects TRBD2, and the lack of DNA leaves this call unchecked. The CDR3 spans 15 residues. DNA is not on record. The germline V gene encodes CDR1 WSHSY and CDR2 SAAADI. CDR3 sequence reads: CASTYVRGRYNEQFF.